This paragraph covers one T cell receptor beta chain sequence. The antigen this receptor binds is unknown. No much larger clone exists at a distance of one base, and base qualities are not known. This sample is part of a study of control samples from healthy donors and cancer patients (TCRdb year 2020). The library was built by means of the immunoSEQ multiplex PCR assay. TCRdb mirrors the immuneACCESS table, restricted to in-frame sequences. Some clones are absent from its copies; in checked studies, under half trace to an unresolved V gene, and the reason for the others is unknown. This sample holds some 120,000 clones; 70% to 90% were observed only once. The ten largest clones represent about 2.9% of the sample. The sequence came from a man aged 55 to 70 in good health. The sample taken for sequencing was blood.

The DNA is as follows: TGTGCCAGCAGCGGAGGGGTAATTAATAATTCACCCCTCCACTTT. Protein translation: CASSGGVINNSPLHF. The chain is encoded by TRBV6-6 joined to TRBJ1-6; TRBD1 is a weak D gene call, 5 bases matching. In the germline V gene (reference sequence), CDR1 corresponds to MNHNY and CDR2 to SVGAGI. Its CDR3 holds 15 amino acids, cysteine through phenylalanine. The only DNA kept is the CDR3, 45 bases in frame from the first base. The V end loses 6 bases and the J end loses 5 bases, and a stretch of 14 bases separates them.